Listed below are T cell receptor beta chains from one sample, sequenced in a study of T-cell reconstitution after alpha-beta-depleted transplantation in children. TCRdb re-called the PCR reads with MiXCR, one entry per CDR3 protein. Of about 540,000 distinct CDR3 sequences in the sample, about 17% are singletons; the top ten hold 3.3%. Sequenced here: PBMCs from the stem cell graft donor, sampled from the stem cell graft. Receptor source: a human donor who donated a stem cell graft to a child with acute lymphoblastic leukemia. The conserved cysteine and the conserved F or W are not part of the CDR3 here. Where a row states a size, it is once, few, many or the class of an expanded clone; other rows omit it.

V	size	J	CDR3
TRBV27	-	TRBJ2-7	ASSRLAGGRGEQY
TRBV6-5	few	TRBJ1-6	ASSSAEYNSPLH
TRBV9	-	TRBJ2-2	ASSVDGRDVGTGELF
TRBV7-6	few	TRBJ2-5	ASNPKGAGPTQETQY
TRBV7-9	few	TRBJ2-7	ATADYEQY
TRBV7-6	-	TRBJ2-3	ASTQTSGIFGADTQY
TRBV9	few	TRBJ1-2	ASSADSWYGYT
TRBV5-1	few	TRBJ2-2	ASSLSRGARTGELF
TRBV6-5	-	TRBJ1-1	ASSYHPGGSAANTEAF
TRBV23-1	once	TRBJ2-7	ASCSGAGAYEQY
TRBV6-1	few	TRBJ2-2	ASRSGGTGELF
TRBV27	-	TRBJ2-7	ASSLETGASYEQY
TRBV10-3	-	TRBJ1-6	AISERADNSPLH
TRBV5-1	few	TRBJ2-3	ASSLAGAGADTQY
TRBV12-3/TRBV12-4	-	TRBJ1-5	ASTPRTGNGNQPQH
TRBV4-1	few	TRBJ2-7	ASSQDISGHEQY
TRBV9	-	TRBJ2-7	ASSVGSGATYEQY
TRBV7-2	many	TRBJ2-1	ASSFRLAGEGEQF
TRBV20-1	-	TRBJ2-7	SASFAILSSYEQY
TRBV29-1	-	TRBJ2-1	SVRLAGLNEQF
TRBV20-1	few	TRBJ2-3	SARELAASTDTQY
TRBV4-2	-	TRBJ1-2	ASSQDRANYGYT
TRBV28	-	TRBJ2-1	ASIGGRGYNEQF
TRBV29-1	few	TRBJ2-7	SVVRGGREQY
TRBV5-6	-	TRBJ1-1	ASSLGGTGAAAF
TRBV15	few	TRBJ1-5	ATSRGTGIGNQPQH
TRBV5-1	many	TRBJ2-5	ASSSEDRSGAETQY
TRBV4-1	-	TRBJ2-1	ASSQDGLAHYNEQF
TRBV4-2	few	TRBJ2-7	ASSQDYSREGQYEQY
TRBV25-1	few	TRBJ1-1	ASSPGTADIEAF
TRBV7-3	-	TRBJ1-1	ASSLTGGGNTEAF
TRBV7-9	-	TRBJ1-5	ASSWNRDQPQH
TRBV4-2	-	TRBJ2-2	ASSQGLTGITGELF
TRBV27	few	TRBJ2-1	ASTLSSGTSYNEQF
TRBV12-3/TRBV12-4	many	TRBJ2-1	ASSSRLNEQF
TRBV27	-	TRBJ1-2	ASQSRRMGDYGYT
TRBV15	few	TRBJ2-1	ATSSMQENEQF
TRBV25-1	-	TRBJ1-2	ASSDRQGGGGYGYT
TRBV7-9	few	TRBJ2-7	ASSTGTVFYEQY
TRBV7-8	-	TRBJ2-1	ASSSLAGADNEQF
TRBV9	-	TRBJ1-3	ASSSGGTGAGNTIY
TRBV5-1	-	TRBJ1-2	ASSRSDDLFNYGYT
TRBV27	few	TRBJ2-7	ASSFRGVSYEQY
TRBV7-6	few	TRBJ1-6	ASSSEIYSSYNSPLH